The rows below give T cell receptor beta chains drawn from one sample of a study of Ad26.COV2.S vaccination and SARS-CoV-2 variants. The method was immunoSEQ multiplex PCR; TCRdb's version includes in-frame clones alone and lacks a portion of them. The sample shows 350,000 to 500,000 clones, 90% of them seen only once. Sequences were derived from peripheral blood, sampled in a trial of Ad26.COV2.S vaccine versus placebo. The receptor set was obtained from a person aged 18-65 years who received the Ad26.COV2.S COVID-19 vaccine or a placebo. The CDR3 runs from the conserved cysteine through the conserved F or W. The D gene is left open where the match is weak. Clone size, where shown, is once, few, many, or a class for clones that have expanded.

length	size	V	D	J	DNA	CDR3
18	NA	TRBV29-1	TRBD2	TRBJ2-7	TGCAGCGTCGCACACCCCGCTAGCGGGGGGACACTTTCCTACGAGCAGTACTTC	CSVAHPASGGTLSYEQYF
14	NA	TRBV10-3	NA	TRBJ2-3	TGTGCCATCAGTGTCCGCAGTAGCACAGATACGCAGTATTTT	CAISVRSSTDTQYF
13	NA	TRBV28	TRBD1	TRBJ2-7	TGTGCCAGCAGACTGACAGGGTCCTACGAGCAGTACTTC	CASRLTGSYEQYF
13	NA	TRBV29-1	NA	TRBJ2-3	TGCAGCGTTGACCCAGGGGTAGGAGATACGCAGTATTTT	CSVDPGVGDTQYF
15	NA	TRBV9	NA	TRBJ2-3	TGTGCCAGCAGCGTAGGTAGATCTAGCACAGATACGCAGTATTTT	CASSVGRSSTDTQYF
14	NA	TRBV5-6	NA	TRBJ2-7	TGTGCCAGCAGCTTGACAGGGAGCTCCTACGAGCAGTACTTC	CASSLTGSSYEQYF
15	few	TRBV7-9	NA	TRBJ2-3	TGTGCCAGCAGCCGTAGCGGACCCGCGGCAGATACGCAGTATTTT	CASSRSGPAADTQYF
15	NA	TRBV30	TRBD2	TRBJ2-2	TGTGCCTGGAGTGTACTAGCGGGAGGGATCGGGGAGCTGTTTTTT	CAWSVLAGGIGELFF
13	NA	TRBV12-3/TRBV12-4	NA	TRBJ1-1	TGTGCCAGCAGTTTCAGGGGAAGGACTGAAGCTTTCTTT	CASSFRGRTEAFF
14	NA	TRBV30	NA	TRBJ2-2	TGTGCCTGGAGTCCCTGGAGGAACACCGGGGAGCTGTTTTTT	CAWSPWRNTGELFF
13	few	TRBV7-2	NA	TRBJ1-5	TGTGCCAGCAGCTTACGGGGCAATCAGCCCCAGCATTTT	CASSLRGNQPQHF
14	once	TRBV7-9	NA	TRBJ1-2	TGTGCCAGCAGCTTAGGATCTGGGGTCTATGGCTACACCTTC	CASSLGSGVYGYTF
15	NA	TRBV28	NA	TRBJ1-3	TGTGCCAGCAGTTTGCTCGGCAGAAGTGGAAACACCATATATTTT	CASSLLGRSGNTIYF
15	NA	TRBV27	NA	TRBJ2-5	TGTGCCAGCAGTCCCCTGACGGAATTTCAAGAGACCCAGTACTTC	CASSPLTEFQETQYF
13	NA	TRBV7-2	NA	TRBJ2-7	TGTGCCAGCAGCTTACACAGCTCCTACGAGCAGTACTTC	CASSLHSSYEQYF
15	NA	TRBV5-8	TRBD2	TRBJ2-7	TGTGCCAGCAGCGAACTAGCGGGAGGCTCCTACGAGCAGTACTTC	CASSELAGGSYEQYF
12	NA	TRBV5-4	NA	TRBJ2-7	TGTGCCAGCAGCTTAACATCAGGGGAGCAGTACTTC	CASSLTSGEQYF
14	NA	TRBV4-2	TRBD2	TRBJ2-7	TGTGCCAGCAGCCCGGGACTAGTAACCTACGAGCAGTACTTC	CASSPGLVTYEQYF
15	NA	TRBV28	TRBD2	TRBJ2-7	TGTGCCAGCAGTTTACCCCGGGAGGAACACTACGAGCAGTACTTC	CASSLPREEHYEQYF
13	NA	TRBV6-2/TRBV6-3	NA	TRBJ2-7	TGTGCCAGCAGCCTCGGACAGACCTACGAGCAGTACTTC	CASSLGQTYEQYF
17	once	TRBV14	NA	TRBJ2-2	TGTGCCAGCAGCCAAGGGGGTAGTTGGAGAAGGACCGGGGAGCTGTTTTTT	CASSQGGSWRRTGELFF
16	NA	TRBV19	NA	TRBJ2-7	TGTGCCAGTACCCCCAGTGGTCGGTCGAGCTCCTACGAGCAGTACTTC	CASTPSGRSSSYEQYF
13	NA	TRBV25-1	NA	TRBJ1-1	TGTGCCAGCAGTGGCAGCTTGAACACTGAAGCTTTCTTT	CASSGSLNTEAFF
13	few	TRBV19	NA	TRBJ2-7	TGTGCCAGTAGGACCCAGGGTAACCACGAGCAGTACTTC	CASRTQGNHEQYF
15	NA	TRBV11-1	TRBD2	TRBJ2-7	TGTGCCAGCGCGGGACTAGCTGAACTCCTAGGGGAGCAGTACTTC	CASAGLAELLGEQYF
11	NA	TRBV30	NA	TRBJ2-7	TGTGCCTGGAGCACCAACTACGAGCAGTACTTC	CAWSTNYEQYF
12	NA	TRBV7-8	NA	TRBJ2-1	TGTGCCAGCAGGACCTTCTACAATGAGCAGTTCTTC	CASRTFYNEQFF
18	once	TRBV27	NA	TRBJ1-3	TGTGCCAGCAGTTTAACCCCCCCGACGAGTCGCTCTGGAAACACCATATATTTT	CASSLTPPTSRSGNTIYF
16	NA	TRBV28	TRBD1	TRBJ2-2	TGTGCCAGCAGTTTAAGGACAGGGGACTACACCGGGGAGCTGTTTTTT	CASSLRTGDYTGELFF
13	NA	TRBV9	NA	TRBJ2-7	TGTGCCAGCAGCGGGGGGCAGGGCTACGAGCAGTACTTC	CASSGGQGYEQYF
15	NA	TRBV27	NA	TRBJ1-5	TGTGCCAGCAGTTTCAGGGCGGGTAGCAATCAGCCCCAGCATTTT	CASSFRAGSNQPQHF
13	NA	TRBV2	NA	TRBJ2-7	TGTGCCAGCAGTAAATGGACGGAAGCTGAGCAGTACTTC	CASSKWTEAEQYF
16	NA	TRBV30	TRBD1	TRBJ1-4	TGTGCCTGGAGTGCCCCCAGGACAGGGGCGGATGAAAAACTGTTTTTT	CAWSAPRTGADEKLFF
16	few	TRBV7-9	TRBD1	TRBJ1-5	TGTGCCAGCAGCCCAGGGTCAGGGGGAGGCAATCAGCCCCAGCATTTT	CASSPGSGGGNQPQHF
9	NA	TRBV21-1	NA	TRBJ2-7	TGTGCCCGTTCCTACGAGCAGTACTTC	CARSYEQYF
13	NA	TRBV2	NA	TRBJ1-2	TGTGCCAGCAGTCTCAAGCAGAACTATGGCTACACCTTC	CASSLKQNYGYTF
15	NA	TRBV5-5	TRBD2	TRBJ2-7	TGTGCCAGCAGCTTGGCGGAAGGGAGGGGCTACGAGCAGTACTTC	CASSLAEGRGYEQYF
13	NA	TRBV19	TRBD1	TRBJ2-3	TGTGCCACCTCTCAGGGGGGCACAGATACGCAGTATTTT	CATSQGGTDTQYF
15	NA	TRBV19	TRBD1	TRBJ1-6	TGTGCCAGTAGTCCCGGGACAGGGGGGAATTCACCCCTCCACTTT	CASSPGTGGNSPLHF
15	NA	TRBV11-2	NA	TRBJ2-7	TGTGCCAGCAGCCTCACCGCGCCGAGCTCCTACGAGCAGTACTTC	CASSLTAPSSYEQYF
14	NA	TRBV15	NA	TRBJ1-2	TGTGCCACCAGCCAAGGGAGGGTCAGCTATGGCTACACCTTC	CATSQGRVSYGYTF
17	NA	TRBV6-1	NA	TRBJ2-2	TGTGCCAGCAGTGAAGGGGGGGCGACCGGAAACACCGGGGAGCTGTTTTTT	CASSEGGATGNTGELFF
13	NA	TRBV27	NA	TRBJ1-6	TGTGCCAGCAGTTTAAGAGAGGAGTCACCCCTCCACTTT	CASSLREESPLHF
13	NA	TRBV7-3	NA	TRBJ2-2	TGTGCCAGCAGCTTAAAGGGACCCGGGGAGCTGTTTTTT	CASSLKGPGELFF
16	NA	TRBV9	NA	TRBJ2-2	TGTGCCAGCAGCGTAGGAGCTAGCGCCTTCACCGGGGAGCTGTTTTTT	CASSVGASAFTGELFF
14	NA	TRBV5-6	TRBD1	TRBJ1-5	TGTGCCAGCAGCTTAAGACAGGGTGTCCAGCCCCAGCATTTT	CASSLRQGVQPQHF
14	NA	TRBV5-1	NA	TRBJ2-5	TGCGCCAGCAGCTTGGCCATAGGGCAAGAGACCCAGTACTTC	CASSLAIGQETQYF
14	NA	TRBV7-3	NA	TRBJ2-2	TGTGCCAGCAGCTATTGGTCGGACACCGGGGAGCTGTTTTTT	CASSYWSDTGELFF
15	NA	TRBV5-1	TRBD1	TRBJ2-3	TGCGCCAGCAGCTTGCGGACAGGGGAGACAGATACGCAGTATTTT	CASSLRTGETDTQYF
18	NA	TRBV6-4	TRBD2	TRBJ2-1	TGTGCCAGCATTGGAGGACTAGCGGGCGTTAGCTCCTACAATGAGCAGTTCTTC	CASIGGLAGVSSYNEQFF
17	few	TRBV6-1	NA	TRBJ1-5	TGTGCCAGCAGTGGTTCTCTTGGTGGAATTAGCAATCAGCCCCAGCATTTT	CASSGSLGGISNQPQHF
14	NA	TRBV27	TRBD1	TRBJ1-5	TGTGCCAGCAGTTACAGGGGACTCAATCAGCCCCAGCATTTT	CASSYRGLNQPQHF
15	NA	TRBV11-2	NA	TRBJ2-7	TGTGCCAGCAGCCCTCAGGGACCACCTTCCTACGAGCAGTACTTC	CASSPQGPPSYEQYF
15	once	TRBV19	TRBD2	TRBJ2-3	TGTGCCAGTAGTATGAGTAGCGGGTTCACAGATACGCAGTATTTT	CASSMSSGFTDTQYF
14	NA	TRBV7-8	NA	TRBJ2-3	TGTGCCAGCAGCCCACCCAGGACTACAGATACGCAGTATTTT	CASSPPRTTDTQYF